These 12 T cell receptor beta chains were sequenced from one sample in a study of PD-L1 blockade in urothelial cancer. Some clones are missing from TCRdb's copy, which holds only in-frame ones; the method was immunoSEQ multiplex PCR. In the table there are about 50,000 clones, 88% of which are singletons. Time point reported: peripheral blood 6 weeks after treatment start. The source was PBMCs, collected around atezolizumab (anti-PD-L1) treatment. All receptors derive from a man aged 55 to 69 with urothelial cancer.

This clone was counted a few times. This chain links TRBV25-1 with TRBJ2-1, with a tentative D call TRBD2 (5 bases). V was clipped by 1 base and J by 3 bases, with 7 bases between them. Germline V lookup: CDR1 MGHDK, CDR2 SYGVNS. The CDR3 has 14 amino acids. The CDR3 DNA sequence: TGTGCCAGCAGTGAATCCGGGGACTACAATGAGCAGTTCTTC. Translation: CASSESGDYNEQFF. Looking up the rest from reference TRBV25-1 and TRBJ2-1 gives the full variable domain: EADIYQTPRYLVIGTGKKITLECSQTMGHDKMYWYQQDPGMELHLIHYSYGVNSTEKGDLSSESTVSRIRTEHFPLTLESARPSHTSQYLCASSESGDYNEQFFGPGTRLTVL.

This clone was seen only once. The chain's CDR3 is CASSLSGNLAGNEQFF. In nucleotides, the CDR3 is TGTGCCAGCAGCTTAAGCGGCAACCTTGCTGGTAATGAGCAGTTCTTC. The J gene is TRBJ2-1, the V gene TRBV7-2, with a tentative D call TRBD2 (5 bases). The CDR3 extends over 16 amino acids. Germline V lookup: CDR1 SGHTA, CDR2 FQGNSA. The ends were cut back, 2 bases at V and 7 bases at J, with 18 bases in the middle.

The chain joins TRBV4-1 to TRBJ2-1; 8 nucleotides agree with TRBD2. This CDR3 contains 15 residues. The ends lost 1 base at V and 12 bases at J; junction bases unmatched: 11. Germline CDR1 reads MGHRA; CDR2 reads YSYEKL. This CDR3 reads CASSQVDGRAEVQFF. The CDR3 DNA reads TGCGCCAGCAGCCAAGTGGACGGGAGGGCCGAAGTGCAGTTCTTC.

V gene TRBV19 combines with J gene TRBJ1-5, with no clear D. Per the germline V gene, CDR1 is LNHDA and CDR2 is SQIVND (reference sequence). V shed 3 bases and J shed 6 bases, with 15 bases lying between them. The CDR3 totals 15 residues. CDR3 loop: CASSIQVGSSQPQHF. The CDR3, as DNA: TGTGCCAGTAGTATCCAGGTCGGATCATCTCAGCCCCAGCATTTT.

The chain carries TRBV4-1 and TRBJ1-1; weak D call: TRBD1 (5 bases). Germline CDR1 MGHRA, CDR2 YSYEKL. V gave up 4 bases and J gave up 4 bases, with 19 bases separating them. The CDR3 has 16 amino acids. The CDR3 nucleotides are TGCGCCAGCAGCCCGCGACCGGAGCAGGGTGGCACTGAAGCTTTCTTT. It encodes CASSPRPEQGGTEAFF.

The CDR3 bases are TGTGCCAGCAGCGACACCGGGACAACCGGCCGGGGTGAGCAGTTCTTC. This encodes CASSDTGTTGRGEQFF. The chain employs TRBV11-3 and TRBJ2-1; tentative D call: TRBD1 (6 bases). Trimming cost V 5 bases and J 9 bases, with 23 bases left between them. Per germline, CDR1 SGHNT and CDR2 YENEEA. The CDR3 has 16 residues.

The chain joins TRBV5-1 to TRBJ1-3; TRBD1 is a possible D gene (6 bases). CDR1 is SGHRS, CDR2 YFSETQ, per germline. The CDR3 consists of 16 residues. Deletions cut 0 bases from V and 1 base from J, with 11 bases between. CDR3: CASSLALGGSGNTIYF. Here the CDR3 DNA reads TGCGCCAGCAGCTTGGCCTTAGGGGGATCTGGAAACACCATATATTTT.

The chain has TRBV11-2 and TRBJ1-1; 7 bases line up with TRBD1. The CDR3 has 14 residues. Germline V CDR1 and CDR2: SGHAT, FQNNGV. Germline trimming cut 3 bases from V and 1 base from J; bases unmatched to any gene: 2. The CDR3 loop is CASSLTGPNTEAFF. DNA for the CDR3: TGTGCCAGCAGCTTGACAGGGCCGAACACTGAAGCTTTCTTT.

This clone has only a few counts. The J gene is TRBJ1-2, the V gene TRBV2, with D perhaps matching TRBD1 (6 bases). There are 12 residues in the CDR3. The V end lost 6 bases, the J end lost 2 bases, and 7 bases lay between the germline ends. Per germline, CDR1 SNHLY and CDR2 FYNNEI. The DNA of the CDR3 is TGTGCCAGCAGGGACAGCAACTATGGCTACACCTTC. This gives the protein CASRDSNYGYTF.

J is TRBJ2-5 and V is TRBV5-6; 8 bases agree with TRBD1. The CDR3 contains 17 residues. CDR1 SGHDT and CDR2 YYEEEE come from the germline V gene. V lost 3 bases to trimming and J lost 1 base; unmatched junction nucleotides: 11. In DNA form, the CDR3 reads TGTGCCAGCAGCTCACCCGGTCGGACAGGGCCCCAAGAGACCCAGTACTTC. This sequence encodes CASSSPGRTGPQETQYF.

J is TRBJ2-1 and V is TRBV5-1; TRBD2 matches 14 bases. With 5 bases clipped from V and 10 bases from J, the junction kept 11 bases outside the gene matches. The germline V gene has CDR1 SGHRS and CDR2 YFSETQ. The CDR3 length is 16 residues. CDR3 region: CASRSTGTSGSQEQFF. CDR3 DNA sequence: TGCGCCAGCAGATCCACCGGGACTAGCGGGAGTCAGGAGCAGTTCTTC.

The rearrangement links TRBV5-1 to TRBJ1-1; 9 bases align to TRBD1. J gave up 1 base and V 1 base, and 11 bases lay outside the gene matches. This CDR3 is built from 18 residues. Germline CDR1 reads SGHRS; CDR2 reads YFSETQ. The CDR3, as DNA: TGCGCCAGCAGCTTGAGGGGGGGCCCGGGACAGGGGAACACTGAAGCTTTCTTT. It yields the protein CASSLRGGPGQGNTEAFF.